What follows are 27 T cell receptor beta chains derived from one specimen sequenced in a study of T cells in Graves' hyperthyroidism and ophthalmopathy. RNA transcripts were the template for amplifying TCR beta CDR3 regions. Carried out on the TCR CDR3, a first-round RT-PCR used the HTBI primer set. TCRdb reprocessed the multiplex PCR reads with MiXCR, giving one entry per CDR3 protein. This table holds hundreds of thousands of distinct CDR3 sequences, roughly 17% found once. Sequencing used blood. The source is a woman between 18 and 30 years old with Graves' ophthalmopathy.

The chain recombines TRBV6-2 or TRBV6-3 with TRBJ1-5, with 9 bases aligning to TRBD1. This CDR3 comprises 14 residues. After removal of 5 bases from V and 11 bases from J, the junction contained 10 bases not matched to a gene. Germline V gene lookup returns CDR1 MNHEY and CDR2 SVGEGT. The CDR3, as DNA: TGTGCCAGCAGTACAGGGGGCGCCGCGGTGTCCCAGCATTTT. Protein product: CASSTGGAAVSQHF.

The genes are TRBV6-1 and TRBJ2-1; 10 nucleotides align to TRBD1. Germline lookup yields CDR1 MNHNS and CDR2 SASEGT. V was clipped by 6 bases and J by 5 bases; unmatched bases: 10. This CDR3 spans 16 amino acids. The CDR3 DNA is TGTGCCAGCAGGGAACCGGGACAGGGGACTAACAATGAGCAGTTCTTC. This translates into CASREPGQGTNNEQFF.

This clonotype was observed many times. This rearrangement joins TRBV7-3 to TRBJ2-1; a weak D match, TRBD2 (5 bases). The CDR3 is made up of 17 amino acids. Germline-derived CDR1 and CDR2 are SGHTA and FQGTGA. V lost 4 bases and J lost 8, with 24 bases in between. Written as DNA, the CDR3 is TGTGCCAGCAGCTCACCATGGGGTGAGGGAGCCACCGATGAGCAGTTCTTC. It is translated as CASSSPWGEGATDEQFF. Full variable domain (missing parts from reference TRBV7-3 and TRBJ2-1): GAGVSQTPSNKVTEKGKYVELRCDPISGHTALYWYRQSLGQGPEFLIYFQGTGAADDSGLPNDRFFAVRPEGSVSTLKIQRTERGDSAVYLCASSSPWGEGATDEQFFGPGTRLTVL.

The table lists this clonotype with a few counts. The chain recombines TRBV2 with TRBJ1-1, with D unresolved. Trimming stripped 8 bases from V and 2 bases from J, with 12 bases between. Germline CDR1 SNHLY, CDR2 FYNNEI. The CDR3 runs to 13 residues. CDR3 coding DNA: TGTGCCAGCGGAGAGACGGTTAACACTGAAGCTTTCTTT. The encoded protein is CASGETVNTEAFF.

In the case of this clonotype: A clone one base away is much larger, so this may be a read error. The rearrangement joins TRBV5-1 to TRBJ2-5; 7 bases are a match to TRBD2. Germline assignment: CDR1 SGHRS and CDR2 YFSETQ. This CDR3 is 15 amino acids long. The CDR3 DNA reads TGCGCCGGCAGCTTTTGGGGGGGACCCCAAGAGACCCAGTACTTC. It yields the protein CAGSFWGGPQETQYF.

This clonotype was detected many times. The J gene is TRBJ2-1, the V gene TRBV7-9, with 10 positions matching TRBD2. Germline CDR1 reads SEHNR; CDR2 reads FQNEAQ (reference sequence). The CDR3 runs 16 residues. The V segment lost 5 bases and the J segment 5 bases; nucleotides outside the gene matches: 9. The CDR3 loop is CASSAITSGADNEQFF. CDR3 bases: TGTGCCAGCAGCGCGATTACTAGCGGGGCCGACAATGAGCAGTTCTTC.

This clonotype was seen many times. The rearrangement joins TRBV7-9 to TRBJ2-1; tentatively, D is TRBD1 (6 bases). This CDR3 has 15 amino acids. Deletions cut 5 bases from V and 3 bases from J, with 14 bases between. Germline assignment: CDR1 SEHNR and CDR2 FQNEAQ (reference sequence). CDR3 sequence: CASSVQGEVYNEQFF. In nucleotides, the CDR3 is TGTGCCAGCAGCGTACAGGGAGAGGTCTACAATGAGCAGTTCTTC.

The CDR3: CASSMEGNYGYTF. DNA for the CDR3: TGTGCCAGTAGTATGGAGGGAAACTATGGCTACACCTTC. The chain is built from TRBV19 and TRBJ1-2, with D hard to call. Germline CDR1 is LNHDA and CDR2 is SQIVND (reference sequence). CDR3 size: 13 residues. Between the trimmed V and J ends, which lost 3 bases and 2 bases, there was a span of 7 bases.

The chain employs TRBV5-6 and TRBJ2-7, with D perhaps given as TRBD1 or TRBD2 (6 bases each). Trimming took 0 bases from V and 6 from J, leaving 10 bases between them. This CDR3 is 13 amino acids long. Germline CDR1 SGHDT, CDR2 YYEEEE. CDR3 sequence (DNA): TGTGCCAGCAGCTTGGGGAGGGGGTGCGAGCAGTACTTC. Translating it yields CASSLGRGCEQYF.

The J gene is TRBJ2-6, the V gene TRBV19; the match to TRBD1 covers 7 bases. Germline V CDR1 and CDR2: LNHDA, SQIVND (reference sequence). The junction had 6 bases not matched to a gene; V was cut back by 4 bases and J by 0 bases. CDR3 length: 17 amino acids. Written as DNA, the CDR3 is TGTGCCAGTAGTAGCCCGGGACAGTACTCTGGGGCCAACGTCCTGACTTTC. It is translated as CASSSPGQYSGANVLTF.

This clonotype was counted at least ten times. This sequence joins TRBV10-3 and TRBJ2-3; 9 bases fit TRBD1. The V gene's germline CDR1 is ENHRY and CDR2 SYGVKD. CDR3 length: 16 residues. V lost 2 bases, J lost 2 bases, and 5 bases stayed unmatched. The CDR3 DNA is TGTGCCATCAGTGAGCACACAGGGGGCGACACAGATACGCAGTATTTT. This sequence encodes CAISEHTGGDTDTQYF.

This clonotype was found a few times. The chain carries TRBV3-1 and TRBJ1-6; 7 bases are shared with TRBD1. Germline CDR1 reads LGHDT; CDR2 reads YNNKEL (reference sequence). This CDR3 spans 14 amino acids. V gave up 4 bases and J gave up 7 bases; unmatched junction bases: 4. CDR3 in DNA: TGTGCCAGCAGCCCGGGACAGTTAAATTCACCCCTCCACTTT. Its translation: CASSPGQLNSPLHF.

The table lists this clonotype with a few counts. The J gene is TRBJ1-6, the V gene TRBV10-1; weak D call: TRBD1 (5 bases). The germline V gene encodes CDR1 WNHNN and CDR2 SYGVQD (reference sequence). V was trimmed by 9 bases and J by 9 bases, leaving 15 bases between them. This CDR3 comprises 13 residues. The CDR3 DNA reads TGCGCCAGAAGGACGTCCAGGGTTTCACCCCTCCACTTT. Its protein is CARRTSRVSPLHF.

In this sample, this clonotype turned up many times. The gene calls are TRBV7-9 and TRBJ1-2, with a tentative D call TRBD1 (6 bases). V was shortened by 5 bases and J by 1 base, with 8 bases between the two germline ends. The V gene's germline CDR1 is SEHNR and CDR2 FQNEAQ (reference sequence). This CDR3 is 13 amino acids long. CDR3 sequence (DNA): TGTGCCAGCAGCCCGGACAGTAACTATGGCTACACCTTC. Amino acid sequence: CASSPDSNYGYTF.

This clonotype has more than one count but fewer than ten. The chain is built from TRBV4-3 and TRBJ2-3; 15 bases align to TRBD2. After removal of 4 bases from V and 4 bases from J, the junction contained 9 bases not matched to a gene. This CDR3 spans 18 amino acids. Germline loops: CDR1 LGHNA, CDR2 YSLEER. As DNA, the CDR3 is TGCGCCAGCAGCCCTAATAGGGGACTAGCGGGAGGTGCAGATACGCAGTATTTT. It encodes CASSPNRGLAGGADTQYF.

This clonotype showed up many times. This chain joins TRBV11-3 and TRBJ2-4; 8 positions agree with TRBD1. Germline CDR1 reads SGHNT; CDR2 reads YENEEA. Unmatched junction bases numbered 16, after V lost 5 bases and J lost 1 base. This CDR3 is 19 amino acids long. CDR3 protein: CASSPGQGKAGAAKNIQYF. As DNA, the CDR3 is TGTGCCAGCAGCCCAGGACAGGGCAAGGCAGGTGCCGCCAAAAACATTCAGTACTTC.

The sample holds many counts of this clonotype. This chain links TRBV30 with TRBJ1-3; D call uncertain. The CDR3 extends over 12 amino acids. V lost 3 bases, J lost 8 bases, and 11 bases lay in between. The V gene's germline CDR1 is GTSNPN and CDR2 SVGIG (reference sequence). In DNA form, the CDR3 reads TGTGCCTGGAGGGAACTTAGAGACACCATATATTTT. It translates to CAWRELRDTIYF.

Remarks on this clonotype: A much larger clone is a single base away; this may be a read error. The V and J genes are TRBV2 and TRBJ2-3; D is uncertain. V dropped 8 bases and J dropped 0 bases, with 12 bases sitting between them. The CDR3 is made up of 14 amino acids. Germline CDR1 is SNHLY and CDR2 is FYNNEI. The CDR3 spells CASDWVASTDTQYF. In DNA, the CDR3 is TGTGCCAGCGATTGGGTAGCTAGCACAGATACGCAGTATTTT.

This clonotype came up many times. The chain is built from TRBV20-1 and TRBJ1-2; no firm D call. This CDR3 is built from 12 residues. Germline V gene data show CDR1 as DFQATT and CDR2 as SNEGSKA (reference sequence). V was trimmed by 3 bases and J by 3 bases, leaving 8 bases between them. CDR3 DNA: TGCAGTGCTAGCTCTGGTGACTATGGCTACACCTTC. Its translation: CSASSGDYGYTF.

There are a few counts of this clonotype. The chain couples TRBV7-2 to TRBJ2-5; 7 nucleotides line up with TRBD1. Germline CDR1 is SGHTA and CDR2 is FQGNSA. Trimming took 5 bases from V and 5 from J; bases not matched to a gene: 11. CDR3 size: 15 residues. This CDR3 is CASSLGQPTWETQYF. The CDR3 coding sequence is TGTGCCAGCAGCCTGGGACAGCCAACCTGGGAGACCCAGTACTTC.

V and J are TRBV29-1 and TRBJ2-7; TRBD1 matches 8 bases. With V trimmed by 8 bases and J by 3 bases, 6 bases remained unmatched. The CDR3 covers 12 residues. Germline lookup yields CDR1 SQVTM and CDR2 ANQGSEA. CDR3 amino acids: CSFSGTGYEQYF. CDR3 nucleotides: TGCAGCTTCTCCGGGACAGGCTACGAGCAGTACTTC.

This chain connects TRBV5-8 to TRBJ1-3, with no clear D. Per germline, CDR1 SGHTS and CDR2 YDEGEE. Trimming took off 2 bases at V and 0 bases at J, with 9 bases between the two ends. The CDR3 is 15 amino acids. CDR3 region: CASSFDGISGNTIYF. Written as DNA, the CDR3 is TGTGCCAGCAGCTTTGACGGAATCTCTGGAAACACCATATATTTT.

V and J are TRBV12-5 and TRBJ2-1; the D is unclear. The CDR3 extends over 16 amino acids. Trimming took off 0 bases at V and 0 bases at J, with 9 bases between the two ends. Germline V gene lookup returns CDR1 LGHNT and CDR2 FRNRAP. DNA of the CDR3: TGTGCTAGTGGTTTGGTACTTGGTAGCTCCTACAATGAGCAGTTCTTC. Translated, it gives CASGLVLGSSYNEQFF.

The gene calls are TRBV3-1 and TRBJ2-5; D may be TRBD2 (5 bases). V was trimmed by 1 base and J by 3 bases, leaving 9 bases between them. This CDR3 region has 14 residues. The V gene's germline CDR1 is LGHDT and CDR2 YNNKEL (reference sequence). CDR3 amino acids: CASSQGVGKETQYF. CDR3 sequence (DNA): TGTGCCAGCAGCCAAGGAGTCGGGAAAGAGACCCAGTACTTC.

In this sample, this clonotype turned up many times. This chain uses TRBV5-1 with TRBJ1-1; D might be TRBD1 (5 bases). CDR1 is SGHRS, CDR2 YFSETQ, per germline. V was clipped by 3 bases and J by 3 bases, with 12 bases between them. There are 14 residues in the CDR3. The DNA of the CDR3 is TGCGCCAGCAGCTCGGCGCGGGGGGACACTGAAGCTTTCTTT. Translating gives CASSSARGDTEAFF. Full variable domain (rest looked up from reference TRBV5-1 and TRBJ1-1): KAGVTQTPRYLIKTRGQQVTLSCSPISGHRSVSWYQQTPGQGLQFLFEYFSETQRNKGNFPGRFSGRQFSNSRSEMNVSTLELGDSALYLCASSSARGDTEAFFGQGTRLTVV.

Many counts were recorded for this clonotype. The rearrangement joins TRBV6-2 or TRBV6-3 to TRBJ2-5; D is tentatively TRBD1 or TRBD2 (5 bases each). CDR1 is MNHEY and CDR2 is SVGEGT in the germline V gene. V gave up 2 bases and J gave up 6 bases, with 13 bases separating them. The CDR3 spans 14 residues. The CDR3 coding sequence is TGTGCCAGCAGTTACGAGGGCAGGGAGAAGACCCAGTACTTC. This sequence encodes CASSYEGREKTQYF.

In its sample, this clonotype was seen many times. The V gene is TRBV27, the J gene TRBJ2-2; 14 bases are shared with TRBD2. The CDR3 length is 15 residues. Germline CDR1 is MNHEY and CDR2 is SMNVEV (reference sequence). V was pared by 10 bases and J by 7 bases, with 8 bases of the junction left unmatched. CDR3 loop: CATRLAGGPVGELFF. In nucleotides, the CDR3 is TGTGCCACCCGACTAGCGGGAGGGCCCGTCGGGGAGCTGTTTTTT.